Listed below are T cell receptor beta chains from one sample, sequenced in a study of T cells in tumors after PD-1 blockade. The data were produced by immunoSEQ multiplex PCR, yet TCRdb's version contains in-frame clones alone and is incomplete. This sample has about 20,000 clones, with over 75% found just once. This sample comprised PBMCs, obtained before anti-PD-1 treatment. All receptors derive from a human donor with basal cell carcinoma. The CDR3 runs from the conserved cysteine through the conserved F or W. A D gene is named only where the DNA matches it firmly. The listing skips clone size in some rows; elsewhere it reads once, few, many or a size class.

V: TRBV7-9
D: TRBD1
J: TRBJ1-1
size: NA
CDR3: CASSLVESRQGAFTEAFF
DNA: TGTGCCAGCAGCTTGGTCGAGTCGAGACAGGGGGCTTTCACTGAAGCTTTCTTT

V: TRBV6-6
D: NA
J: TRBJ2-7
size: medium-sized
CDR3: CASSSGTSYEQYF
DNA: TGTGCCAGCAGCTCCGGGACCAGCTACGAGCAGTACTTC

V: TRBV7-2
D: TRBD2
J: TRBJ2-7
size: NA
CDR3: CASSLGGGEVREQYF
DNA: TGTGCCAGCAGCTTAGGCGGGGGGGAGGTTCGTGAGCAGTACTTC

V: TRBV2
D: NA
J: TRBJ2-1
size: NA
CDR3: CATSYGGAGAGSSYNEQFF
DNA: TGTGCCACCAGTTATGGGGGGGCGGGGGCGGGGAGCTCCTACAATGAGCAGTTCTTC

V: TRBV6-4
D: NA
J: TRBJ2-1
size: NA
CDR3: CASSELARSSYNEQFF
DNA: TGTGCCAGCAGTGAGCTAGCGAGGAGCTCCTACAATGAGCAGTTCTTC

V: TRBV6-5
D: NA
J: TRBJ2-7
size: NA
CDR3: CASIESYEQYF
DNA: TGTGCCAGCATCGAGTCCTACGAGCAGTACTTC

V: TRBV5-4
D: NA
J: TRBJ1-2
size: NA
CDR3: CASSQGQLGGYGYTF
DNA: TGTGCCAGCAGCCAGGGACAACTAGGCGGCTATGGCTACACCTTC

V: TRBV4-2
D: TRBD2
J: TRBJ2-3
size: NA
CDR3: CASSQEFVRLALSTDTQYF
DNA: TGTGCCAGCAGCCAAGAGTTTGTGAGACTAGCTCTTAGCACAGATACGCAGTATTTT

V: TRBV2
D: NA
J: TRBJ2-1
size: NA
CDR3: CACCYGWARVGSSYNEQFF
DNA: TGTGCCTGCTGTTATGGGTGGGCGCGGGTGGGGAGCTCCTACAATGAGCAGTTCTTC

V: TRBV27
D: NA
J: TRBJ2-1
size: NA
CDR3: CASSLGGYNEQFF
DNA: TGTGCCAGCAGTTTAGGTGGCTACAATGAGCAGTTCTTC

V: TRBV7-2
D: NA
J: TRBJ1-6
size: NA
CDR3: CASSLSVGNSPLHF
DNA: TGTGCCAGCAGCCTTAGTGTGGGAAATTCACCCCTCCACTTT

V: TRBV5-1
D: NA
J: TRBJ1-1
size: NA
CDR3: CASSNTGANTEAFF
DNA: TGCGCCAGCAGCAATACCGGGGCCAACACTGAAGCTTTCTTT

V: TRBV7-9
D: TRBD1
J: TRBJ1-6
size: few
CDR3: CASSLDRVTLNSPLHF
DNA: TGTGCCAGCAGCCTGGACAGGGTCACCTTAAATTCACCCCTCCACTTT

V: TRBV10-3
D: NA
J: TRBJ2-3
size: NA
CDR3: CAISESGGGGTDTQYF
DNA: TGTGCCATCAGTGAGTCAGGGGGCGGGGGCACAGATACGCAGTATTTT

V: TRBV15
D: NA
J: TRBJ1-2
size: NA
CDR3: CATSRLRARGRDYGYTF
DNA: TGTGCCACCAGCAGATTACGAGCGCGGGGCCGGGACTATGGCTACACCTTC

V: TRBV6-4
D: TRBD2
J: TRBJ2-1
size: NA
CDR3: CASSPGGVNEQFF
DNA: TGTGCCAGCAGTCCCGGGGGGGTCAATGAGCAGTTCTTC

V: TRBV10-3
D: TRBD2
J: TRBJ2-1
size: NA
CDR3: CAISESGTSGSGAYNEQFF
DNA: TGTGCCATCAGTGAGTCCGGGACTAGCGGGAGTGGGGCCTACAATGAGCAGTTCTTC

V: TRBV6-5
D: TRBD1
J: TRBJ1-4
size: NA
CDR3: CASRSQGAREKLFF
DNA: TGTGCCAGCAGGTCCCAGGGGGCTCGGGAAAAACTGTTTTTT

V: TRBV27
D: NA
J: TRBJ1-2
size: NA
CDR3: CASSYTGLDGYTF
DNA: TGTGCCAGCAGTTATACAGGGTTGGATGGCTACACCTTC

V: TRBV6-5
D: TRBD1
J: TRBJ1-3
size: NA
CDR3: CASRSEQGSGNTIYF
DNA: TGTGCCAGCAGGTCCGAACAGGGGTCTGGAAACACCATATATTTT

V: TRBV6-1
D: NA
J: TRBJ1-3
size: medium-sized
CDR3: CASSEGGQDSGNTIYF
DNA: TGTGCCAGCAGTGAAGGCGGCCAAGACTCTGGAAACACCATATATTTT

V: TRBV29-1
D: TRBD1
J: TRBJ1-2
size: NA
CDR3: CSVRTGGDGYTF
DNA: TGCAGCGTTAGGACAGGGGGAGATGGCTACACCTTC

V: TRBV28
D: NA
J: TRBJ2-5
size: NA
CDR3: CASTVGTGWSETQYF
DNA: TGTGCCAGTACGGTCGGGACTGGTTGGTCGGAGACCCAGTACTTC

V: TRBV2
D: NA
J: TRBJ2-1
size: NA
CDR3: CASCDGWAGLGSSYNEQFF
DNA: TGTGCCAGCTGTGACGGGTGGGCGGGGTTGGGGAGCTCCTACAATGAGCAGTTCTTC

V: TRBV6-1
D: NA
J: TRBJ1-2
size: NA
CDR3: CASSEIQASGYTF
DNA: TGTGCCAGCAGTGAAATTCAAGCGAGCGGCTACACCTTC

V: TRBV19
D: TRBD1
J: TRBJ2-7
size: few
CDR3: CASSDRDRVPYEQYF
DNA: TGTGCCAGTAGTGACCGGGACAGGGTTCCCTACGAGCAGTACTTC

V: TRBV7-2
D: NA
J: TRBJ1-2
size: NA
CDR3: CASSRDGRYGYTF
DNA: TGTGCCAGCAGTCGGGACGGGAGGTATGGCTACACCTTC

V: TRBV4-1
D: NA
J: TRBJ2-2
size: NA
CDR3: CASSQASLATTGELFF
DNA: TGCGCCAGCAGCCAAGCGAGCCTAGCGACGACCGGGGAGCTGTTTTTT

V: TRBV7-6
D: NA
J: TRBJ1-1
size: NA
CDR3: CASTDPGPNTEAFF
DNA: TGTGCCAGCACCGACCCGGGGCCGAACACTGAAGCTTTCTTT

V: TRBV2
D: TRBD2
J: TRBJ2-1
size: few
CDR3: CASSYGGGRVGSSYNEQFF
DNA: TGTGCCAGCAGTTACGGGGGGGGGCGGGTGGGGAGCTCCTACAATGAGCAGTTCTTC

V: TRBV2
D: NA
J: TRBJ2-1
size: few
CDR3: CPSSDGWAGAGSSYNEQFF
DNA: TGTCCCAGCAGTGACGGGTGGGCGGGGGCGGGGAGCTCCTACAATGAGCAGTTCTTC

V: TRBV9
D: TRBD1
J: TRBJ1-3
size: NA
CDR3: CASSVGGGSSGNTIYF
DNA: TGTGCCAGCAGCGTAGGAGGGGGCAGCTCTGGAAACACCATATATTTT

V: TRBV3-1/TRBV3-2
D: NA
J: TRBJ1-4
size: NA
CDR3: CASSLGRLDEKLFF
DNA: TGTGCCAGCAGCCTGGGGCGTCTAGATGAAAAACTGTTTTTT

V: TRBV28
D: NA
J: TRBJ1-6
size: once
CDR3: CASSSGLSSPLHF
DNA: TGTGCCAGCAGTTCGGGACTAAGTTCACCCCTCCACTTT

V: TRBV3-1/TRBV3-2
D: NA
J: TRBJ1-1
size: NA
CDR3: CASSQHDRPNTEAFF
DNA: TGTGCCAGCAGCCAGCATGACAGACCCAACACTGAAGCTTTCTTT

V: TRBV4-1
D: TRBD1
J: TRBJ2-5
size: once
CDR3: CASSQERTGTEETQYF
DNA: TGCGCCAGCAGCCAAGAGAGGACAGGGACGGAGGAGACCCAGTACTTC

V: TRBV5-1
D: TRBD1
J: TRBJ1-3
size: few
CDR3: CASASGTAGNTIYF
DNA: TGCGCCAGCGCATCCGGGACAGCAGGAAACACCATATATTTT

V: TRBV12-3/TRBV12-4
D: NA
J: TRBJ1-6
size: NA
CDR3: CASSLAYNSPLHF
DNA: TGTGCCAGCAGTTTAGCCTATAATTCACCCCTCCACTTT

V: TRBV19
D: TRBD1
J: TRBJ1-5
size: NA
CDR3: CATAYGTGGELRQPQHF
DNA: TGTGCCACTGCCTACGGGACAGGGGGCGAGCTTCGTCAGCCCCAGCATTTT

V: TRBV19
D: NA
J: TRBJ2-1
size: NA
CDR3: CATSLDPAREQFF
DNA: TGTGCCACCTCCCTCGACCCAGCACGTGAGCAGTTCTTC

V: TRBV9
D: NA
J: TRBJ2-5
size: once
CDR3: CASSVEGLKTQYF
DNA: TGTGCCAGCAGCGTAGAGGGGTTGAAGACCCAGTACTTC

V: TRBV6-4
D: TRBD1
J: TRBJ2-7
size: NA
CDR3: CASSPPSGQGWEQYF
DNA: TGTGCCAGCAGCCCCCCTTCGGGACAGGGCTGGGAGCAGTACTTC

V: TRBV10-3
D: NA
J: TRBJ2-2
size: NA
CDR3: CAIKGRANTGELFF
DNA: TGTGCCATCAAGGGACGGGCGAACACCGGGGAGCTGTTTTTT

V: TRBV15
D: NA
J: TRBJ1-2
size: NA
CDR3: CATSRGGKILSSGYTF
DNA: TGTGCCACCAGCAGAGGAGGCAAAATTTTATCAAGTGGCTACACCTTC

V: TRBV28
D: NA
J: TRBJ2-7
size: NA
CDR3: CASGDRGGWLDEQYF
DNA: TGTGCCAGTGGCGATCGCGGCGGGTGGCTTGACGAGCAGTACTTC

V: TRBV3-1/TRBV3-2
D: NA
J: TRBJ1-1
size: NA
CDR3: CASFSADRGTEAFF
DNA: TGTGCCAGCTTTTCAGCGGATCGGGGTACTGAAGCTTTCTTT

V: TRBV19
D: TRBD1
J: TRBJ1-5
size: few
CDR3: CASRRQGGSNQPQHF
DNA: TGTGCCAGTAGGCGACAGGGGGGCAGCAATCAGCCCCAGCATTTT

V: TRBV5-4
D: NA
J: TRBJ2-1
size: NA
CDR3: CASSSDRAGKGGEQFF
DNA: TGTGCCAGCAGCTCTGACAGGGCGGGGAAGGGTGGTGAGCAGTTCTTC

V: TRBV19
D: NA
J: TRBJ1-5
size: NA
CDR3: CASSIWRGARDQPQHF
DNA: TGTGCCAGTAGTATATGGCGGGGGGCGAGAGATCAGCCCCAGCATTTT

V: TRBV7-2
D: NA
J: TRBJ2-7
size: NA
CDR3: CASSSRLGVGYEQYF
DNA: TGTGCCAGCAGCTCTCGCCTCGGAGTGGGCTACGAGCAGTACTTC

V: TRBV5-1
D: TRBD1
J: TRBJ2-7
size: NA
CDR3: CASSTTTGANEQYF
DNA: TGCGCCAGCAGCACTACCACAGGGGCCAACGAGCAGTACTTC